The present T cell receptor (beta chain) was sequenced within a study of neoadjuvant anti-PD-1 for oral cavity cancer. The V gene end was trimmed by 5 bases and the J gene end by 7 bases; junction bases not matched to a gene: 3. The CDR3 contains 11 residues. Germline V gene data show CDR1 as DFQATT and CDR2 as SNEGSKA (reference sequence). About this clone: Its specificity is unknown.

Assay used: immunoSEQ multiplex PCR; TCRdb lists only in-frame clones, some missing. Of tens of thousands of clones in the sample, approximately 80% were seen once. Study outcomes and limitations: Non-responders to neoadjuvant nivolumab had significantly more clonal PBMC T cells than responders.

Sample: PBMCs, taken before nivolumab (anti-PD-1) treatment. The sequence was collected from a person aged 40-85 years with oral cavity squamous cell carcinoma. The rearrangement joins TRBV20-1 to TRBJ1-2, with 8 bases identical to TRBD1. The CDR3 nucleotides read TGCAGTGCTCACAGGGGGGGTGGCTACACCTTC. This codes for CSAHRGGGYTF.